This T cell receptor (beta chain) comes out of a study of monozygotic twins with inflammatory bowel disease. Germline V CDR1 and CDR2: LNHNV, YYDKDF (reference sequence). This CDR3 is built from 17 residues. TCRdb reprocessed the 5' RACE reads and keeps a single row for each CDR3 protein, giving no DNA. Its table lists 350,000 to 500,000 distinct CDR3 sequences. The sample consisted of blood. The sequence was collected from a human donor with ulcerative colitis or Crohn's disease, or a healthy co-twin of an affected twin (not recorded which). This chain uses TRBV15 with TRBJ1-2; TCRdb outputs TRBD1, but without DNA this stays unchecked. This CDR3 reads CATSRGSKDRGNYGYTF.